Each of the 18 T cell receptor beta chains below was sequenced from the same sample in a study of human T cells and chemical hapten exposure. TCRdb called the RACE reads again in MiXCR, with one record for every CDR3 protein. This table has some 49,000 distinct CDR3 sequences, 9% to 9.5% appearing once. Indicated time point: patch test 1, 2 weeks after DPC sensitization. Treatment given: therapeutic diphenylcyclopropenone sensitization with weekly scalp DPC. Sequencing used whole blood, obtained in connection with sensitization to the hapten diphenylcyclopropenone (DPC). The receptors originated from a woman in her 50s with alopecia areata. Some clones in this sample may be carry-over from other donors' samples.

The chain has TRBV6-2 or TRBV6-3 and TRBJ2-3; 8 bases fit TRBD1. Germline V gene sequence: CDR1 MNHEY, CDR2 SVGEGT. Germline trimming cut 0 bases from V and 4 bases from J; bases unmatched to any gene: 6. CDR3 length: 16 amino acids. CDR3 loop: CASSYSMAGGSDTQYF. DNA for the CDR3: TGTGCCAGCAGTTACTCGATGGCAGGGGGCTCAGATACGCAGTATTTT.

This clonotype was counted ten times or more. This chain uses TRBV30 with TRBJ2-2; 15 bases are shared with TRBD2. The trim removed 2 bases at V and 6 bases at J, leaving 7 bases unmatched. This CDR3 contains 17 residues. From germline, CDR1 is GTSNPN and CDR2 SVGIG (reference sequence). CDR3 sequence (DNA): TGTGCCTGGAGTCTCGGACTAGCGGGAGGGCCAGCCGGGGAGCTGTTTTTT. Amino acids: CAWSLGLAGGPAGELFF.

This clonotype came up a few times. This chain links TRBV25-1 with TRBJ2-3, with 8 bases aligning to TRBD2. V was clipped by 1 base and J by 2 bases; unmatched bases: 8. CDR1 and CDR2 (germline): MGHDK, SYGVNS. The CDR3 covers 17 residues. CDR3 coding DNA: TGTGCCAGCAGTGAATCAGGTAGCGGGATCTTCACAGATACGCAGTATTTT. Its protein is CASSESGSGIFTDTQYF.

This clonotype was found a few times. V and J are TRBV4-3 and TRBJ2-6; D possibly corresponds to TRBD2 (5 bases). CDR3 size: 18 residues. Trimming pared 0 bases from V and 2 bases from J, leaving 14 bases between. Germline V gives CDR1 LGHNA, CDR2 YSLEER. The CDR3 loop is CASSQDTHAGAGANVLTF. Written as DNA, the CDR3 is TGCGCCAGCAGCCAAGATACCCATGCCGGGGCTGGGGCCAACGTCCTGACTTTC.

The chain carries TRBV11-2 and TRBJ2-1, with D possibly matching TRBD2 (6 bases). Looked up from germline, CDR1 is SGHAT and CDR2 is FQNNGV. V was pared by 2 bases and J by 1 base, with 9 bases between. This CDR3 has 15 residues. CDR3 DNA sequence: TGTGCCAGCAGCTTATATAGCGGATCCTACAATGAGCAGTTCTTC. Protein: CASSLYSGSYNEQFF.

In its sample, this clonotype was seen many times. The chain combines TRBV20-1 with TRBJ2-3, with TRBD2 matching 10 bases. The CDR3 length is 15 residues. CDR1 is DFQATT, CDR2 SNEGSKA, per germline (reference sequence). V was clipped by 3 bases and J by 0 bases; unmatched bases: 3. The chain's CDR3 is CSASQTSGSTDTQYF. The CDR3 nucleotides are TGCAGTGCTAGCCAGACTAGCGGGAGCACAGATACGCAGTATTTT.

This clonotype was seen repeatedly, ten times or more. The chain joins TRBV6-5 to TRBJ2-1; 8 nucleotides match TRBD2. This CDR3 contains 16 residues. Germline V gives CDR1 MNHEY, CDR2 SVGAGI. The V gene end was trimmed by 2 bases and the J gene end by 4 bases; junction bases not matched to a gene: 7. The CDR3 DNA reads as TGTGCCAGCAGTTACGAAAGCGGGAGATTATACAATGAGCAGTTCTTC. Its translation is CASSYESGRLYNEQFF.

Remarks on this clonotype: The junction departs from germline at one end; a sequencing error may be responsible. This sequence joins TRBV5-5 and TRBJ1-2, with unresolved D. Germline CDR1 SGHKS, CDR2 YYEKEE (reference sequence). The CDR3 loop spans 14 amino acids. The CDR3 sequence is CASRLEAGTYGYTF. The DNA for the CDR3 is TGTGCCAGCAGATTGGAGGCAGGAACCTATGGCTACACCTTC.

In this sample, this clonotype turned up a few times. This rearrangement joins TRBV12-3 or TRBV12-4 to TRBJ1-1; TRBD1 matches 9 bases. Trimming at V came to 3 bases and at J to 1 base, leaving 3 bases not matched to a gene. This CDR3 is 15 amino acids long. The CDR3 DNA reads as TGTGCCAGCAGTTTTACGGGACAGGGGAACACTGAAGCTTTCTTT. Its protein product is CASSFTGQGNTEAFF.

V gene TRBV28 combines with J gene TRBJ2-3; D unclear. The CDR3 is 11 residues long. The germline V gene encodes CDR1 MDHEN and CDR2 SYDVKM. V was cut by 3 bases and J by 4 bases, with 2 bases left in between. The CDR3 here is CASSLSDTQYF. Here the CDR3 DNA reads TGTGCCAGCAGTTTGTCAGATACGCAGTATTTT.

This clonotype was counted ten times or more. The chain has TRBV20-1 and TRBJ2-5; D ambiguous. Germline-derived CDR1 and CDR2 are DFQATT and SNEGSKA (reference sequence). Trimming shortened V by 1 base and J by 4 bases, and 10 bases separated the two germline ends. CDR3 size: 13 residues. The chain's CDR3 is CSARAAGTETQYF. The CDR3 DNA reads TGCAGTGCTAGAGCGGCAGGAACAGAGACCCAGTACTTC.

This clonotype occurred many times. V and J are TRBV6-6 and TRBJ2-3, with D maybe TRBD2 (5 bases). CDR1 is MNHNY, CDR2 SVGAGI, per germline (reference sequence). V lost 5 bases, J lost 2 bases, and 11 bases lay in between. This CDR3 has 14 amino acids. CDR3 bases: TGTGCCAGCAGTAAGCAGCGGTTCACAGATACGCAGTATTTT. It is translated as CASSKQRFTDTQYF.

J is TRBJ1-1 and V is TRBV20-1, with a weak D call TRBD1 (5 bases). This CDR3 is 13 amino acids long. V shed 6 bases and J shed 2 bases, with 13 bases lying between them. The germline gives CDR1 DFQATT, CDR2 SNEGSKA (reference sequence). The CDR3 sequence is CSALTDSNTEAFF. DNA for the CDR3: TGCAGTGCCCTTACAGACAGCAACACTGAAGCTTTCTTT.

This clonotype ranks as medium-sized. V gene TRBV7-8 combines with J gene TRBJ2-2, with D maybe TRBD2 (5 bases). The CDR3 loop spans 15 amino acids. V lost 3 bases and J 1 base, leaving 9 bases between the germline ends. CDR1 is SGHVS, CDR2 FQNEAQ, per germline. The CDR3 loop reads CASSLWSGNTGELFF. The CDR3 region has the DNA TGTGCCAGCAGCTTGTGGAGCGGGAACACCGGGGAGCTGTTTTTT.

The chain links TRBV7-6 to TRBJ1-5; TRBD1 aligns across 8 bases. Trimming at V came to 4 bases and at J to 2 bases, leaving 4 bases not matched to a gene. The V gene's germline CDR1 is SGHVS and CDR2 FNYEAQ. The CDR3 consists of 15 residues. In DNA form, the CDR3 reads TGTGCCAGCAGCTCTCAGGGGGCCCGCAATCAGCCCCAGCATTTT. This codes for CASSSQGARNQPQHF.

This clonotype showed up many times. This rearrangement joins TRBV20-1 to TRBJ2-1, with 7 bases fitting TRBD2. The V gene end was trimmed by 5 bases and the J gene end by 5 bases; junction bases not matched to a gene: 15. Looked up from germline, CDR1 is DFQATT and CDR2 is SNEGSKA (reference sequence). The CDR3 consists of 16 residues. The CDR3 coding sequence is TGCAGTGCTGACGCCTCCGCGGGAGACGGGGACAATGAGCAGTTCTTC. Protein product: CSADASAGDGDNEQFF.

This clonotype has just a few counts. The chain has TRBV11-2 and TRBJ2-3, with 9 bases fitting TRBD2. Unmatched junction bases numbered 14, after V lost 4 bases and J lost 6 bases. The CDR3 has 17 amino acids. Germline CDR1 SGHAT, CDR2 FQNNGV. DNA for the CDR3: TGTGCCAGCAGCTCAGCGCTGGGTAGCGGGGGTAGCGATACGCAGTATTTT. This encodes CASSSALGSGGSDTQYF.

This clonotype was detected many times. This rearrangement joins TRBV11-2 to TRBJ2-1; 11 nucleotides match TRBD1. Trimming took 5 bases from V and 9 from J; bases not matched to a gene: 15. Germline V gene sequence: CDR1 SGHAT, CDR2 FQNNGV. This CDR3 contains 17 residues. The CDR3 DNA follows: TGTGCCAGCAGCCCGCGGACAGGGGGCTTTAATGTCGGTGAGCAGTTCTTC. The encoded protein is CASSPRTGGFNVGEQFF.